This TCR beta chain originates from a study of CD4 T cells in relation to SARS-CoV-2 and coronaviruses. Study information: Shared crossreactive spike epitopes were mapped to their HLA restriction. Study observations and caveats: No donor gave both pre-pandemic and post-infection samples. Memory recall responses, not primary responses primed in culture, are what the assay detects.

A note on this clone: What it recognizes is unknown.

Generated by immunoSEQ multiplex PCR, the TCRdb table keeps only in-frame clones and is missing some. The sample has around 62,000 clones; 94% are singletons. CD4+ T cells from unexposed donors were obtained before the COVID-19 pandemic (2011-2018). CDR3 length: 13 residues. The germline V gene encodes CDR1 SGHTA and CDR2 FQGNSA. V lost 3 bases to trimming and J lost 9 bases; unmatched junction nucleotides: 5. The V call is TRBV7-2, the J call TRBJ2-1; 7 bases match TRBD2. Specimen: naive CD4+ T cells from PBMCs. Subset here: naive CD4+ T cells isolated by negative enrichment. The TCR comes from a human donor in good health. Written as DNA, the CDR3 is TGTGCCAGCAGCTTTCATCCGGGGGGTGAGCAGTTCTTC. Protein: CASSFHPGGEQFF.